The present entry profiles one TCR beta chain with its context. This sample is part of a study of shared clonotypes between healthy human individuals. V was pared by 0 bases and J by 2 bases, with 1 base of the junction left unmatched. Per the germline V gene, CDR1 is GTSNPN and CDR2 is SVGIG (reference sequence). This CDR3 has 15 residues. The method was immunoSEQ multiplex PCR; TCRdb's version includes in-frame clones alone and lacks a portion of them. The sample contains roughly 2 million clones, 90% to 97% of which appear only once. The receptor was derived from a man younger than 30 in good health. The rearrangement links TRBV30 to TRBJ2-3; 11 nucleotides line up with TRBD2. Sequencing was done on a sample of naive CD4+ T cells sorted from blood. Documented subset: CD45RA+ positively selected. The CDR3 DNA follows: TGTGCCTGGAGTGTACTAGCGGGAGACACAGATACGCAGTATTTT. Translating gives CAWSVLAGDTDTQYF.